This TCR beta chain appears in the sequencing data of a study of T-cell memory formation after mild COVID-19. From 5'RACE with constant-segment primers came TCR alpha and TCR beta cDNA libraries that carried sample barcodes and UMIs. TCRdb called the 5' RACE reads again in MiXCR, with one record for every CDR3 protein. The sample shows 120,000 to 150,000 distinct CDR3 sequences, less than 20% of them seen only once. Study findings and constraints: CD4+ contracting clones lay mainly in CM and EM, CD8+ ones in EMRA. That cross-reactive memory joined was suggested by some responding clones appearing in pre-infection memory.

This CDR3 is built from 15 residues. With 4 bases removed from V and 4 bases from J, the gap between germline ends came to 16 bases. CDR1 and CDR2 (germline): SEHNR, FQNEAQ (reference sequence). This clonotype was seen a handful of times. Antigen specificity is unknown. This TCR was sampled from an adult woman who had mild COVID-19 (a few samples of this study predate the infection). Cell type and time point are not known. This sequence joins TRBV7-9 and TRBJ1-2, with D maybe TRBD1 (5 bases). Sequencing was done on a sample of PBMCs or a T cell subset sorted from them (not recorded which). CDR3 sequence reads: CASSSTQGPRYGYTF. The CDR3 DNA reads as TGTGCCAGCAGCTCCACTCAGGGACCCCGCTATGGCTACACCTTC.